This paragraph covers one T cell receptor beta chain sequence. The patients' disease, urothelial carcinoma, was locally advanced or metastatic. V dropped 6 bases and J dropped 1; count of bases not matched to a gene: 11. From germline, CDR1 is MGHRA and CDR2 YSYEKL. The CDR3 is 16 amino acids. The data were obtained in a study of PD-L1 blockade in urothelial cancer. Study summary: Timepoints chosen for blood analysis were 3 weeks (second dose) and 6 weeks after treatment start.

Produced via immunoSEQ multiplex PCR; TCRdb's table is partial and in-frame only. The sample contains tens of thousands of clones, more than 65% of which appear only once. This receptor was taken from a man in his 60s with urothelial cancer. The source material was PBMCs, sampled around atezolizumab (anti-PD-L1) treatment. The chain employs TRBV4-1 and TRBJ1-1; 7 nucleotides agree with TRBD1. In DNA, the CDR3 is TGCGCCAGCAGGCAGAGACAGGGAGTGACGAACACTGAAGCTTTCTTT. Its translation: CASRQRQGVTNTEAFF.